The present entry profiles one T cell receptor beta chain with its context. Its specificity is unknown. The V and J ends lost 0 bases and 10 bases respectively, with 20 bases between them. The CDR3 contains 17 residues. Germline V gene sequence: CDR1 SGHKS, CDR2 YYEKEE (reference sequence). These data are taken from a study of T cell responses to AZD1222 COVID-19 vaccine. TCRdb's table, derived via immunoSEQ multiplex PCR, lists solely in-frame clones and lacks some. The sample holds some 150,000 clones, less than 90% seen once. Study-wide results and limits: White British donors predominated, females outnumbered males, and clonal diversity was possibly underestimated. As reported, nearly half of all spike-specific TCRs target variant regions that are unmutated.

The specimen was peripheral blood, collected on day 0 of MenACWY control vaccination. This TCR was recovered from an adult in good health. The V and J genes are TRBV5-5 and TRBJ1-6, with D maybe TRBD1 (6 bases). The CDR3 loop reads CASSLAGGPGPSSPLHF. DNA of the CDR3: TGTGCCAGCAGCTTGGCGGGGGGCCCAGGGCCTTCCTCACCCCTCCACTTT.